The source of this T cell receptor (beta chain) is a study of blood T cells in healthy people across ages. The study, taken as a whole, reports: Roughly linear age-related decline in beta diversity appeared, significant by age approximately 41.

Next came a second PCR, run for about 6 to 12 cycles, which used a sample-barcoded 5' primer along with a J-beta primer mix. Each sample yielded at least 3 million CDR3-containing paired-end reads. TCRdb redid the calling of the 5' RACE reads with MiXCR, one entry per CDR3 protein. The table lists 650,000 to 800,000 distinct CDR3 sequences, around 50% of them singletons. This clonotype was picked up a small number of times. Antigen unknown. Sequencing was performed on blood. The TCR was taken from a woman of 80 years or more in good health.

The DNA for the CDR3 is TGTGCCAGCAGCTCCAAAGCGGGGGGCGGTACAGATACGCAGTATTTT. Its protein is CASSSKAGGGTDTQYF. This chain joins TRBV3-1 and TRBJ2-3; 9 nucleotides line up with TRBD2. The length of the CDR3 is 16 residues. CDR1 and CDR2 from the germline V gene are LGHDT and YNNKEL (reference sequence). V lost 5 bases, J lost 3 bases, and 9 bases stayed unmatched.